This is a list of T cell receptor beta chains from one sample in a study of blood T cell repertoires in COVID-19. TCRdb's table, derived via immunoSEQ multiplex PCR, lists solely in-frame clones and lacks some. The data contain under 200,000 clones, around 85% of them singletons. Sequences were obtained from peripheral blood. These receptors were obtained from a woman of 80 years or more with acute or convalescent COVID-19. Each CDR3 is given with its conserved first and last residue. Each record gives: CDR3 protein, CDR3 DNA, D gene, V gene, clone size, CDR3 length, J gene. A D gene is named only where the DNA matches it firmly. Size values are once, few and many counts, or a class for expanded clones, and some rows have none.

CDR3: CASSQDRGPYEQYF
DNA: TGTGCCAGCAGCCAAGACAGGGGACCCTACGAGCAGTACTTC
D: -
V: TRBV4-2
size: -
length: 14
J: TRBJ2-7

CDR3: CASTQGQGVGNTIYF
DNA: TGTGCCAGCACCCAGGGACAGGGGGTAGGAAACACCATATATTTT
D: TRBD1
V: TRBV2
size: -
length: 15
J: TRBJ1-3

CDR3: CASSQSGSDSTDTQYF
DNA: TGTGCCAGCAGCCAATCGGGGTCCGACAGCACAGATACGCAGTATTTT
D: -
V: TRBV3-1/TRBV3-2
size: -
length: 16
J: TRBJ2-3

CDR3: CASSQVISTMSYNEQFF
DNA: TGTGCCAGCAGCCAAGTAATCTCTACGATGTCCTACAATGAGCAGTTCTTC
D: -
V: TRBV14
size: -
length: 17
J: TRBJ2-1

CDR3: CASTVSGNWPYEQFF
DNA: TGTGCCAGCACGGTTAGCGGGAATTGGCCCTATGAGCAGTTCTTC
D: TRBD2
V: TRBV27
size: once
length: 15
J: TRBJ2-1

CDR3: CASSFGTGGYSDEQYF
DNA: TGTGCCAGCAGCTTTGGGACGGGAGGGTATTCCGACGAGCAGTACTTC
D: TRBD2
V: TRBV7-3
size: -
length: 16
J: TRBJ2-7

CDR3: CASSLGVGGPNYGYTF
DNA: TGTGCCAGCAGCTTAGGTGTCGGCGGGCCAAACTATGGCTACACCTTC
D: -
V: TRBV7-9
size: -
length: 16
J: TRBJ1-2

CDR3: CATSRDSGLSEQYF
DNA: TGTGCCACCAGCAGAGATTCCGGTTTGTCCGAGCAGTACTTC
D: -
V: TRBV15
size: -
length: 14
J: TRBJ2-7

CDR3: CASSTRQGSYGYTF
DNA: TGTGCCAGCAGTACCCGACAGGGAAGCTATGGCTACACCTTC
D: TRBD1
V: TRBV6-6
size: -
length: 14
J: TRBJ1-2

CDR3: CASSQASGRARGEQFF
DNA: TGTGCCAGCAGTCAGGCTAGCGGGAGGGCGCGGGGTGAGCAGTTCTTC
D: TRBD2
V: TRBV6-6
size: -
length: 16
J: TRBJ2-1

CDR3: CASSPVPGDTIYF
DNA: TGCGCCAGCAGCCCCGTACCCGGGGACACCATATATTTT
D: -
V: TRBV4-3
size: -
length: 13
J: TRBJ1-3

CDR3: CASSPSLGQGETQYF
DNA: TGTGCCAGCAGCCCGTCCCTCGGACAGGGAGAGACCCAGTACTTC
D: TRBD1
V: TRBV11-2
size: -
length: 15
J: TRBJ2-5

CDR3: CASSDPRGYQPQHF
DNA: TGTGCCAGCAGTGACCCCCGGGGTTATCAGCCCCAGCATTTT
D: -
V: TRBV6-1
size: -
length: 14
J: TRBJ1-5

CDR3: CASSPGGFGNTIYF
DNA: TGTGCCAGCAGCCCTGGGGGCTTTGGAAACACCATATATTTT
D: -
V: TRBV9
size: few
length: 14
J: TRBJ1-3

CDR3: CATSRNSPRTGGGYTF
DNA: TGTGCCACCAGCAGAAATTCCCCCCGGACAGGAGGCGGCTACACCTTC
D: TRBD1
V: TRBV15
size: -
length: 16
J: TRBJ1-2

CDR3: CSGITLYTGELFF
DNA: TGCAGCGGAATCACTTTGTACACCGGGGAGCTGTTTTTT
D: -
V: TRBV29-1
size: -
length: 13
J: TRBJ2-2

CDR3: CASSLRQGGEQYF
DNA: TGTGCCAGCAGTCTTCGACAGGGCGGCGAGCAGTACTTC
D: TRBD1
V: TRBV12-3/TRBV12-4
size: -
length: 13
J: TRBJ2-7

CDR3: CASSLDRGNEQFF
DNA: TGTGCCAGCAGCTTAGATCGCGGGAATGAGCAGTTCTTC
D: -
V: TRBV11-2
size: -
length: 13
J: TRBJ2-1

CDR3: CASSPQGQPNTEAFF
DNA: TGTGCCAGCTCACCTCAGGGACAGCCGAACACTGAAGCTTTCTTT
D: TRBD1
V: TRBV18
size: -
length: 15
J: TRBJ1-1

CDR3: CASSDSWATEAFF
DNA: TGTGCCAGCAGCGACAGCTGGGCCACTGAAGCTTTCTTT
D: -
V: TRBV9
size: -
length: 13
J: TRBJ1-1

CDR3: CASSSFGLAQNEQFF
DNA: TGTGCCAGCAGTTCCTTCGGACTAGCTCAGAATGAGCAGTTCTTC
D: TRBD2
V: TRBV27
size: once
length: 15
J: TRBJ2-1

CDR3: CASSWSVVYEQYF
DNA: TGTGCCAGCAGCTGGTCAGTGGTCTACGAGCAGTACTTC
D: -
V: TRBV11-1
size: once
length: 13
J: TRBJ2-7

CDR3: CATSTVADSEQYF
DNA: TGTGCCACCAGCACCGTGGCCGACTCCGAGCAGTACTTC
D: -
V: TRBV15
size: -
length: 13
J: TRBJ2-7

CDR3: CASSLNGGGGTEAFF
DNA: TGTGCCAGCAGCTTAAACGGGGGTGGGGGCACTGAAGCTTTCTTT
D: -
V: TRBV11-2
size: few
length: 15
J: TRBJ1-1

CDR3: CAISEPGQGSTEAFF
DNA: TGTGCCATCAGTGAACCGGGACAGGGGAGCACTGAAGCTTTCTTT
D: TRBD1
V: TRBV10-3
size: once
length: 15
J: TRBJ1-1

CDR3: CASSSFDSAGAQYF
DNA: TGTGCCAGCAGCTCCTTCGACTCCGCGGGGGCCCAGTACTTC
D: TRBD2
V: TRBV6-2/TRBV6-3
size: -
length: 14
J: TRBJ2-5

CDR3: CASSLDRPLSTDTQYF
DNA: TGTGCCAGCAGCTTAGACAGGCCGCTAAGCACAGATACGCAGTATTTT
D: -
V: TRBV7-9
size: -
length: 16
J: TRBJ2-3

CDR3: CASSYSSLAVTDTQYF
DNA: TGTGCCAGCAGTTACTCGAGCCTAGCGGTCACAGATACGCAGTATTTT
D: TRBD2
V: TRBV6-6
size: once
length: 16
J: TRBJ2-3

CDR3: CASSIRLAGTTDTQYF
DNA: TGTGCCAGCAGCATAAGACTAGCGGGCACCACAGATACGCAGTATTTT
D: TRBD2
V: TRBV7-9
size: -
length: 16
J: TRBJ2-3

CDR3: CASSDGTSSYNEQFF
DNA: TGTGCCAGCAGTGATGGGACTAGCAGCTACAATGAGCAGTTCTTC
D: TRBD2
V: TRBV2
size: -
length: 15
J: TRBJ2-1

CDR3: CASSPRVTLAGVTGANVLTF
DNA: TGTGCCAGTAGTCCAAGGGTTACGCTAGCGGGAGTAACTGGGGCCAACGTCCTGACTTTC
D: TRBD2
V: TRBV19
size: -
length: 20
J: TRBJ2-6

CDR3: CASSLELTEQYF
DNA: TGTGCCAGCAGCTTAGAACTCACCGAGCAGTACTTC
D: -
V: TRBV7-8
size: -
length: 12
J: TRBJ2-7

CDR3: CASMRGRREKLFF
DNA: TGTGCCAGCATGCGGGGTCGTAGGGAAAAACTGTTTTTT
D: -
V: TRBV6-5
size: -
length: 13
J: TRBJ1-4

CDR3: CASSFGNPNTEAFF
DNA: TGTGCCAGCAGTTTCGGTAACCCTAACACTGAAGCTTTCTTT
D: -
V: TRBV27
size: -
length: 14
J: TRBJ1-1

CDR3: CATSLGLAGGLGNEQFF
DNA: TGTGCCACCTCCTTGGGCCTAGCGGGAGGATTGGGCAATGAGCAGTTCTTC
D: TRBD2
V: TRBV19
size: -
length: 17
J: TRBJ2-1

CDR3: CASSVGALSTDTQYF
DNA: TGTGCCAGCAGCGTGGGCGCCCTTAGCACAGATACGCAGTATTTT
D: -
V: TRBV9
size: -
length: 15
J: TRBJ2-3

CDR3: CASSFGQGAGSYNSPLHF
DNA: TGTGCCAGCAGCTTCGGACAGGGGGCTGGGTCCTATAATTCACCCCTCCACTTT
D: TRBD1
V: TRBV7-2
size: -
length: 18
J: TRBJ1-6

CDR3: CASSESGPGGSYNSPLHF
DNA: TGTGCCAGCAGTGAATCCGGCCCGGGGGGCTCCTATAATTCACCCCTCCACTTT
D: -
V: TRBV6-4
size: -
length: 18
J: TRBJ1-6